A single sample is the source of the 27 T cell receptor beta chains below, sequenced in a study of human T cells and chemical hapten exposure. Time point here: patch test 1, 2 weeks after DPC sensitization. Noted treatment: therapeutic diphenylcyclopropenone sensitization with weekly scalp DPC. TCRdb re-derived calls from the RACE reads in MiXCR, one entry per CDR3 protein. The table shows under 200,000 distinct CDR3 sequences, with more than 12% occurring only once. The sample in question was whole blood, obtained in connection with sensitization to the hapten diphenylcyclopropenone (DPC). The receptors derive from a woman in her twenties or thirties with alopecia areata. Some clones in this sample may be carry-over from other donors' samples.

This clonotype was seen a few times. The chain has TRBV6-1 and TRBJ2-1; 11 nucleotides align to TRBD2. Looked up from germline, CDR1 is MNHNS and CDR2 is SASEGT. There are 17 residues in the CDR3. V was pared by 8 bases and J by 6 bases, with 15 bases of the junction left unmatched. CDR3 sequence: CASGEILLAGVTNEQFF. The CDR3 DNA follows: TGTGCCAGCGGGGAGATATTACTAGCGGGAGTTACCAATGAGCAGTTCTTC.

This chain links TRBV6-5 with TRBJ2-5; possibly TRBD1 for D (6 bases). Germline CDR1 MNHEY, CDR2 SVGAGI. V was pared by 5 bases and J by 1 base, with 11 bases between. The CDR3 totals 14 residues. The CDR3 loop reads CASSIDRRQETQYF. The CDR3 coding sequence is TGTGCCAGCAGTATTGACAGGCGCCAAGAGACCCAGTACTTC.

The chain has TRBV4-2 and TRBJ2-2; 10 positions match TRBD1. Germline V lookup: CDR1 LGHNA, CDR2 YNFKEQ. The CDR3 length is 18 residues. V was clipped by 0 bases and J by 7 bases; unmatched bases: 11. The CDR3: CASSQELPTGGFVGELFF. CDR3 nucleotide sequence: TGTGCCAGCAGCCAAGAACTTCCGACAGGGGGCTTTGTCGGGGAGCTGTTTTTT.

In the case of this clonotype: One junction end does not reproduce the germline sequence, and a read error may be involved. The chain has TRBV7-7 and TRBJ2-5; a weak D match, TRBD2 (6 bases). Germline CDR1 is SSHAT and CDR2 is FNYEAQ (reference sequence). The CDR3 length is 15 residues. Written as DNA, the CDR3 is TGTGCTAGCAGCGAGGGCGGGGTCGGTAAAGAGACCCAGTACTTC. Amino acids: CASSEGGVGKETQYF.

This clonotype was detected only a few times. The chain combines TRBV23-1 with TRBJ1-2; a possible D gene is TRBD1 (5 bases). TRBV23-1 is flagged as an ORF with uncertain function. Trimming took off 6 bases at V and 4 bases at J, with 27 bases between the two ends. The CDR3 totals 18 residues. The chain's CDR3 is CASSLVAPRAPFFYGYTF. The DNA for the CDR3 is TGCGCCAGCAGCCTAGTGGCCCCCAGGGCCCCCTTCTTCTATGGCTACACCTTC.

The chain joins TRBV6-1 to TRBJ1-4; no reliable D call. The CDR3 is 15 residues long. V lost 7 bases to trimming and J lost 1 base, with 13 bases between them. The germline gives CDR1 MNHNS, CDR2 SASEGT. The DNA of the CDR3 is TGTGCCAGCACCGGATCCCGGAGAACTAATGAAAAACTGTTTTTT. This gives the protein CASTGSRRTNEKLFF.

This clonotype was recorded a few times. The CDR3 coding sequence is TGCGCCAGCGGGAGGGGGTCTGACGCAGATACGCAGTATTTT. Residues: CASGRGSDADTQYF. The chain has TRBV5-1 and TRBJ2-3, with D perhaps TRBD2 (7 bases). This CDR3 has 14 residues. Germline-derived CDR1 and CDR2 are SGHRS and YFSETQ. Trimming took off 7 bases at V and 4 bases at J, with 16 bases between the two ends.

The J gene is TRBJ2-3, the V gene TRBV7-8; D gene uncertain. Germline V gene data show CDR1 as SGHVS and CDR2 as FQNEAQ. The CDR3 covers 12 residues. V was clipped by 6 bases and J by 0 bases, with 4 bases between them. DNA of the CDR3: TGTGCCAGCAGACTTAGCACAGATACGCAGTATTTT. Translated: CASRLSTDTQYF.

This clonotype was seen at least ten times. J is TRBJ1-5 and V is TRBV28, with 9 positions matching TRBD1. Per the germline V gene, CDR1 is MDHEN and CDR2 is SYDVKM. The J segment lost 7 bases and the V segment lost 6 bases, leaving 13 bases of the junction unmatched. This CDR3 has 16 residues. The CDR3 sequence is CASRPTTGGGEQPQHF. The CDR3 bases are TGTGCCAGCAGGCCAACAACAGGGGGCGGGGAACAGCCCCAGCATTTT.

This clonotype was recorded a few times. The chain joins TRBV7-9 to TRBJ1-5; D remains unclear. Germline V gives CDR1 SEHNR, CDR2 FQNEAQ (reference sequence). CDR3 length: 14 amino acids. Trimming took 4 bases from V and 0 from J, leaving 7 bases between them. As DNA, the CDR3 is TGTGCCAGCAGCTCCCAGGATAGCAATCAGCCCCAGCATTTT. Its protein product is CASSSQDSNQPQHF.

The chain links TRBV5-1 to TRBJ1-2; 7 bases line up with TRBD1. This CDR3 is 14 amino acids long. V was pared by 4 bases and J by 4 bases, with 7 bases of the junction left unmatched. Germline-derived CDR1 and CDR2 are SGHRS and YFSETQ. CDR3: CASSPGQVTYGYTF. CDR3 nucleotides: TGCGCCAGCAGCCCAGGACAGGTGACCTATGGCTACACCTTC.

This clonotype was recorded at least ten times. This chain uses TRBV9 with TRBJ1-6, with no clear D. Trimming removed 2 bases from V and 9 bases from J, with 9 bases in between. This CDR3 region has 13 residues. CDR1 SGDLS and CDR2 YYNGEE come from the germline V gene. Written as DNA, the CDR3 is TGTGCCAGCAGCGTTACCGAGACTTCACCCCTCCACTTT. This translates into CASSVTETSPLHF.

This chain joins TRBV11-1 and TRBJ2-2, with 7 bases lining up with TRBD1. CDR1 is SGHAT and CDR2 is FQDESV in the germline V gene (reference sequence). This CDR3 is 15 amino acids long. Germline trimming cut 6 bases from V and 4 bases from J; bases unmatched to any gene: 8. CDR3 DNA: TGTGCCAGCAGTTTCGTCTCAGGGGGCACCGGGGAGCTGTTTTTT. Protein product: CASSFVSGGTGELFF. Full variable domain (outside the CDR3, taken from reference TRBV11-1 and TRBJ2-2): EAEVAQSPRYKITEKSQAVAFWCDPISGHATLYWYRQILGQGPELLVQFQDESVVDDSQLPKDRFSAERLKGVDSTLKIQPAELGDSAMYLCASSFVSGGTGELFFGEGSRLTVL.

This clonotype was detected a few times. The genes are TRBV5-1 and TRBJ1-4, with TRBD1 matching 11 bases. This CDR3 comprises 15 residues. V lost 4 bases, J lost 4 bases, and 3 bases stayed unmatched. The V gene's germline CDR1 is SGHRS and CDR2 YFSETQ. The CDR3 bases are TGCGCCAGCAGCGGACAGGGGGCCGTTAATGAAAAACTGTTTTTT. Protein sequence: CASSGQGAVNEKLFF.

The rearrangement uses TRBV4-1 and TRBJ1-4; a possible D gene is TRBD1 (6 bases). The CDR3 covers 15 residues. Germline V CDR1 and CDR2: MGHRA, YSYEKL. Trimming cost V 4 bases and J 8 bases, with 17 bases left between them. Here the CDR3 DNA reads TGCGCCAGCAGCCCATTTCAGGGGCTAGGGGAAAAACTGTTTTTT. Its translation: CASSPFQGLGEKLFF.

This clonotype came up a few times. CDR3 sequence: CASSSRTSGGTDTQYF. CDR3 bases: TGCGCCAGCAGCTCTAGGACTAGCGGGGGTACAGATACGCAGTATTTT. V is TRBV5-1 and J is TRBJ2-3; 13 bases line up with TRBD2. Per germline, CDR1 SGHRS and CDR2 YFSETQ. V shed 3 bases, J shed 3 bases, and the junction held 4 bases outside the gene matches. This CDR3 contains 16 residues. Looking up the rest from reference TRBV5-1 and TRBJ2-3 gives the full variable domain: KAGVTQTPRYLIKTRGQQVTLSCSPISGHRSVSWYQQTPGQGLQFLFEYFSETQRNKGNFPGRFSGRQFSNSRSEMNVSTLELGDSALYLCASSSRTSGGTDTQYFGPGTRLTVL.

This clonotype appeared a few times. This rearrangement joins TRBV18 to TRBJ1-2, with no clear D. The germline V and J ends were trimmed by 3 bases and 3 bases, with 14 bases remaining between them. The V gene's germline CDR1 is KGHSH and CDR2 LQKENI. The CDR3 covers 15 residues. CDR3 sequence (DNA): TGTGCCAGCTCACCTTACCGTTCAGAGGACTATGGCTACACCTTC. Amino acid sequence: CASSPYRSEDYGYTF.

The sample holds a few counts of this clonotype. This chain connects TRBV29-1 to TRBJ1-1; D not resolved. Looked up from germline, CDR1 is SQVTM and CDR2 is ANQGSEA. CDR3 length: 10 amino acids. Trimming cost V 6 bases and J 10 bases, with 12 bases left between them. The CDR3 DNA reads as TGCAGCGTCGGCGGGAAGGCAGCTTTCTTT. This gives the protein CSVGGKAAFF.

This clonotype was detected a few times. V is TRBV30 and J is TRBJ1-1; possibly TRBD1 for D (5 bases). Germline V gene data show CDR1 as GTSNPN and CDR2 as SVGIG (reference sequence). Trimming shortened V by 3 bases and J by 5 bases, and 13 bases separated the two germline ends. The CDR3 loop spans 13 amino acids. This CDR3 reads CAWSPLGGTEAFF. The CDR3 nucleotides are TGTGCCTGGAGCCCCCTCGGGGGTACTGAAGCTTTCTTT.

This clonotype was seen a few times. J is TRBJ2-3 and V is TRBV12-3 or TRBV12-4; possible D gene TRBD2, 6 bases. This CDR3 is 15 amino acids long. With 7 bases removed from V and 0 bases from J, the gap between germline ends came to 14 bases. Written as DNA, the CDR3 is TGTGCCAGCATCCCAGGAAGCGGGAGCACAGATACGCAGTATTTT. Translating gives CASIPGSGSTDTQYF.

The chain recombines TRBV20-1 with TRBJ1-5; D is possibly TRBD1 (6 bases). Trimming took 5 bases from V and 2 from J, leaving 22 bases between them. Germline CDR1 reads DFQATT; CDR2 reads SNEGSKA (reference sequence). The CDR3 spans 17 residues. The DNA for the CDR3 is TGCAGTGCTGAGGGATCTCAGGGGTTTCGTGGCAATCAGCCCCAGCATTTT. Translated: CSAEGSQGFRGNQPQHF.

The chain links TRBV20-1 to TRBJ2-7; 7 positions match TRBD2. This CDR3 has 13 amino acids. Germline values: CDR1 DFQATT, CDR2 SNEGSKA (reference sequence). Unmatched junction bases numbered 4, after V lost 1 base and J lost 4 bases. CDR3 in DNA: TGCAGTGCTAGAGGGGCTAGCGGTTACGAGCAGTACTTC. Its translation is CSARGASGYEQYF.

The chain uses TRBV7-6 and TRBJ1-3; 8 positions agree with TRBD1. Germline lookup yields CDR1 SGHVS and CDR2 FNYEAQ. With 1 base clipped from V and 3 bases from J, the junction kept 5 bases outside the gene matches. This CDR3 contains 16 residues. CDR3 loop: CASSLVETGVGNTIYF. CDR3 in DNA: TGTGCCAGCAGCTTAGTAGAGACAGGGGTTGGAAACACCATATATTTT.

This clonotype was found a few times. This chain connects TRBV18 to TRBJ1-1, with D maybe TRBD1 (6 bases). CDR1 and CDR2 from the germline V gene are KGHSH and LQKENI. The V gene lost 0 bases and the J gene lost 1 base, with 9 bases spanning the gap. CDR3 length: 15 residues. The CDR3 region has the DNA TGTGCCAGCTCACCACCGAGGACAGCGAACACTGAAGCTTTCTTT. This gives the protein CASSPPRTANTEAFF.

Ten or more counts support this clonotype. The V call is TRBV20-1, the J call TRBJ2-7; 11 bases are a match to TRBD2. J gave up 6 bases and V 2 bases, and 3 bases lay outside the gene matches. Germline assignment: CDR1 DFQATT and CDR2 SNEGSKA (reference sequence). CDR3 length equals 13 residues. The CDR3 here is CSARLAGGGEQYF. Written as DNA, the CDR3 is TGCAGTGCTAGACTAGCGGGAGGCGGCGAGCAGTACTTC.

V and J are TRBV28 and TRBJ2-5; 8 nucleotides match TRBD2. CDR3 length: 15 residues. Germline CDR1 MDHEN, CDR2 SYDVKM. The trim removed 2 bases at V and 0 bases at J, leaving 2 bases unmatched. Written as DNA, the CDR3 is TGTGCCAGCAGTTTAACGGGAGGGAACCAAGAGACCCAGTACTTC. As protein: CASSLTGGNQETQYF.

Many counts were recorded for this clonotype. The rearrangement links TRBV6-1 to TRBJ2-7; D may be TRBD1 or TRBD2 (7 bases each). V lost 8 bases and J lost 0, with 14 bases in between. The germline V gene encodes CDR1 MNHNS and CDR2 SASEGT. This CDR3 region has 14 residues. CDR3 sequence reads: CASRRGDSSYEQYF. DNA for the CDR3: TGTGCCAGCCGACGGGGGGACAGCTCCTACGAGCAGTACTTC.